This T cell receptor beta chain was documented in a study of cytomegalovirus exposure and HLA in healthy donors. Germline assignment: CDR1 MNHEY and CDR2 SMNVEV (reference sequence). V lost 2 bases to trimming and J lost 3 bases, with 11 bases between them. The CDR3 covers 15 residues. The PCR was carried out with 60 Vbeta primers and 13 Jbeta primers. Clones were sequenced by immunoSEQ multiplex PCR, and TCRdb holds only the in-frame ones, with some missing. The data contain approximately 150,000 clones, around 57% of them seen just once; the ten biggest clones take up about 1.7%. V gene TRBV27 combines with J gene TRBJ1-3; D not resolved. Sequencing used PBMCs. The receptor was isolated from a male donor in good health and CMV-seronegative. This chain's CDR3 is CASSLMGAGGNTIYF. The CDR3 DNA is TGTGCCAGCAGTTTAATGGGCGCCGGTGGAAACACCATATATTTT.